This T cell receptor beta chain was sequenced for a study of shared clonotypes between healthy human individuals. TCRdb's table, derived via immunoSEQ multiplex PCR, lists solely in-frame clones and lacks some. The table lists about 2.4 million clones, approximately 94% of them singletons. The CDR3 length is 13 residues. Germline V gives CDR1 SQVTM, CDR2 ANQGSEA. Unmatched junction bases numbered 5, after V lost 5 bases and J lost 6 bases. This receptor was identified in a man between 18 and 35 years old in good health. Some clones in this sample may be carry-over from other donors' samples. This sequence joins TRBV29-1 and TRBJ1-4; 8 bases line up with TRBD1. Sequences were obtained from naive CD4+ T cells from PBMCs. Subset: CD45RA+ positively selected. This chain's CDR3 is CSVLGTGYEKLFF. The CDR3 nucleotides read TGCAGCGTTCTCGGGACAGGTTATGAAAAACTGTTTTTT.